These 17 T cell receptor beta chains came from one sample sequenced in a study of ipilimumab plus nivolumab after autologous stem cell transplantation. Clones were sequenced by immunoSEQ multiplex PCR, and TCRdb holds only the in-frame ones, with some missing. The profile shows about 10,000 clones, roughly three quarters of them singletons. This specimen was PBMCs, taken in a trial of ipilimumab plus nivolumab as post-transplant consolidation. The receptors were gathered from a female donor with multiple myeloma.

V gene TRBV1 combines with J gene TRBJ2-6. TRBV1 is labeled a pseudogene. The CDR3 is 16 amino acids. The CDR3: CTSSPANVPGANVLTF. CDR3 DNA: TGCACCAGCAGCCCCGCAAACGTCCCTGGGGCCAACGTCCTGACTTTC.

The chain combines TRBV7-2 with TRBJ1-1, with D unresolved. V gave up 3 bases and J gave up 4 bases, with 12 bases separating them. The CDR3 is 14 amino acids. CDR1 is SGHTA, CDR2 FQGNSA, per germline. CDR3 in amino acids: CASSLFRGITEAFF. The CDR3 nucleotides are TGTGCCAGCAGCTTGTTTCGGGGAATCACTGAAGCTTTCTTT. Full variable domain (remainder filled in from reference TRBV7-2 and TRBJ1-1): GAGVSQSPSNKVTEKGKDVELRCDPISGHTALYWYRQSLGQGLEFLIYFQGNSAPDKSGLPSDRFSAERTGGSVSTLTIQRTQQEDSAVYLCASSLFRGITEAFFGQGTRLTVV.

This chain links TRBV18 with TRBJ2-1; 10 bases map to TRBD2. The V and J ends lost 8 bases and 7 bases, in that order; junction bases with no gene match: 8. This CDR3 contains 14 residues. CDR1 and CDR2 (germline): KGHSH, LQKENI. CDR3 in amino acids: CASDPGLATNEQFF. CDR3 coding DNA: TGTGCCAGCGATCCGGGACTAGCGACTAATGAGCAGTTCTTC.

On this clone itself: The same CDR3 can be traced to other DNA sequences in this sample. V gene TRBV27 combines with J gene TRBJ1-6; D is unclear. The V and J ends lost 3 bases and 7 bases respectively, with 4 bases between them. The CDR3 covers 12 residues. CDR1 MNHEY and CDR2 SMNVEV come from the germline V gene (reference sequence). The CDR3 nucleotides are TGTGCCAGCAGTTTCCCCAATTCACCCCTCCACTTT. Amino acid sequence: CASSFPNSPLHF.

The V and J genes are TRBV5-8 and TRBJ1-4; D ambiguous. The CDR3 consists of 13 residues. Germline values: CDR1 SGHTS, CDR2 YDEGEE. The V end was cut by 5 bases, the J end by 7 bases, with 12 bases between. The CDR3: CASRLGGTEKLFF. CDR3 coding DNA: TGTGCCAGCAGGCTGGGAGGAACTGAAAAACTGTTTTTT.

The V call is TRBV28, the J call TRBJ1-2, with TRBD1 as a possible D gene (5 bases). The V and J ends lost 6 bases and 4 bases respectively, with 27 bases between them. Germline assignment: CDR1 MDHEN and CDR2 SYDVKM. The length of the CDR3 is 18 residues. CDR3 DNA sequence: TGTGCCAGCAGAAGGATACCGGGACGGTCTAAGGGTGGCTATGGCTACACCTTC. It specifies CASRRIPGRSKGGYGYTF.

The gene calls are TRBV27 and TRBJ1-5; D may be TRBD1 (6 bases). Germline CDR1 and CDR2: MNHEY and SMNVEV (reference sequence). V shed 3 bases and J shed 4 bases, with 13 bases lying between them. The CDR3 sequence is 15 residues long. CDR3 region: CASSFRTDLNQPQHF. The DNA for the CDR3 is TGTGCCAGCAGTTTTCGGACAGACCTTAATCAGCCCCAGCATTTT.

This clone was detected only a few times. The CDR3 here is CASSPRATSYEQYF. The DNA for the CDR3 is TGTGCCAGCAGTCCGCGCGCCACCAGCTACGAGCAGTACTTC. This chain uses TRBV6-5 with TRBJ2-7; D unclear. The CDR3 has 14 residues. Germline CDR1 MNHEY, CDR2 SVGAGI. V was shortened by 5 bases and J by 3 bases, with 14 bases between the two germline ends.

J is TRBJ1-4 and V is TRBV5-1; D possibly corresponds to TRBD1 (6 bases). The CDR3 spans 13 residues. V was trimmed by 4 bases and J by 6 bases, leaving 10 bases between them. Germline values: CDR1 SGHRS, CDR2 YFSETQ. This chain's CDR3 is CASSTGTYEKLFF. DNA for the CDR3: TGCGCCAGCAGCACTGGGACATATGAAAAACTGTTTTTT. Full variable domain (missing parts from reference TRBV5-1 and TRBJ1-4): KAGVTQTPRYLIKTRGQQVTLSCSPISGHRSVSWYQQTPGQGLQFLFEYFSETQRNKGNFPGRFSGRQFSNSRSEMNVSTLELGDSALYLCASSTGTYEKLFFGSGTQLSVL.

V gene TRBV7-9 combines with J gene TRBJ2-3; 8 bases agree with TRBD2. Germline CDR1 SEHNR, CDR2 FQNEAQ (reference sequence). With V trimmed by 2 bases and J by 4 bases, 8 bases remained unmatched. The length of the CDR3 is 16 residues. CDR3 bases: TGTGCCAGCAGCTTAACTCTAGCGGGTACGGCAGATACGCAGTATTTT. This gives the protein CASSLTLAGTADTQYF.

This clone turned up a few times. This rearrangement joins TRBV6-6 to TRBJ2-7; the match to TRBD2 covers 15 bases. Trimming removed 6 bases from V and 6 bases from J; junction bases left unmatched: 6. This CDR3 is 15 amino acids long. Germline V lookup: CDR1 MNHNY, CDR2 SVGAGI (reference sequence). The CDR3 coding sequence is TGTGCCAGCAGGGGGACTAGCGGGAGGATTGGCGAGCAGTACTTC. Translating it yields CASRGTSGRIGEQYF.

V usage is TRBV6-1 and J usage is TRBJ2-7; the D gene could be TRBD1 or TRBD2 (5 bases each). The CDR3 spans 15 residues. In germline, CDR1 is MNHNS, CDR2 SASEGT. Trimming took off 6 bases at V and 6 bases at J, with 21 bases between the two ends. CDR3 region: CASRLGEVVNGEQYF. The CDR3 region has the DNA TGTGCCAGCAGGCTGGGGGAAGTAGTTAACGGCGAGCAGTACTTC.

The chain recombines TRBV5-1 with TRBJ2-3; TRBD1 is a possible D gene (5 bases). Germline assignment: CDR1 SGHRS and CDR2 YFSETQ. CDR3 length equals 14 residues. Trimming shortened V by 1 base and J by 4 bases, and 10 bases separated the two germline ends. CDR3 sequence: CASSLQGLADTQYF. The CDR3 coding sequence is TGCGCCAGCAGCTTGCAGGGTCTGGCAGATACGCAGTATTTT.

The J gene is TRBJ1-4, the V gene TRBV6-5; D not certain. This CDR3 comprises 11 residues. CDR1 is MNHEY and CDR2 is SVGAGI in the germline V gene. V was trimmed by 8 bases and J by 10 bases, leaving 11 bases between them. CDR3 region: CASQSGGKLFF. Written as DNA, the CDR3 is TGTGCCAGCCAGTCCGGCGGAAAACTGTTTTTT.

This clone was seen a few times. This chain uses TRBV4-2 with TRBJ2-7; 8 nucleotides align to TRBD2. This CDR3 region has 15 residues. CDR1 and CDR2 (germline): LGHNA, YNFKEQ. J gave up 5 bases and V 2 bases, and 8 bases lay outside the gene matches. The CDR3: CASSQIFGRDDEQYF. The CDR3 region has the DNA TGTGCCAGCAGCCAAATCTTCGGGAGGGACGACGAGCAGTACTTC.

This clone qualifies as medium-sized (0.01 to 0.1%). The same CDR3 arises from other DNA sequences in this sample as well. The V gene is TRBV5-4, the J gene TRBJ2-7, with TRBD1 matching 8 bases. Germline CDR1 is SGHNT and CDR2 is YYREEE (reference sequence). J lost 1 base, V lost 4 bases, and 4 bases had no gene match. The CDR3 runs to 14 residues. CDR3 sequence reads: CASSPQGVSYEQYF. The CDR3 DNA sequence: TGTGCCAGCAGCCCACAGGGGGTTTCCTACGAGCAGTACTTC.

The V gene is TRBV19, the J gene TRBJ2-3; 11 bases line up with TRBD2. Trimming cost V 4 bases and J 4 bases; bases outside gene matches: 1. Looked up from germline, CDR1 is LNHDA and CDR2 is SQIVND (reference sequence). This CDR3 is built from 14 residues. The CDR3 spells CASSRTSGSDTQYF. In DNA form, the CDR3 reads TGTGCCAGTAGTAGGACTAGCGGGTCAGATACGCAGTATTTT.